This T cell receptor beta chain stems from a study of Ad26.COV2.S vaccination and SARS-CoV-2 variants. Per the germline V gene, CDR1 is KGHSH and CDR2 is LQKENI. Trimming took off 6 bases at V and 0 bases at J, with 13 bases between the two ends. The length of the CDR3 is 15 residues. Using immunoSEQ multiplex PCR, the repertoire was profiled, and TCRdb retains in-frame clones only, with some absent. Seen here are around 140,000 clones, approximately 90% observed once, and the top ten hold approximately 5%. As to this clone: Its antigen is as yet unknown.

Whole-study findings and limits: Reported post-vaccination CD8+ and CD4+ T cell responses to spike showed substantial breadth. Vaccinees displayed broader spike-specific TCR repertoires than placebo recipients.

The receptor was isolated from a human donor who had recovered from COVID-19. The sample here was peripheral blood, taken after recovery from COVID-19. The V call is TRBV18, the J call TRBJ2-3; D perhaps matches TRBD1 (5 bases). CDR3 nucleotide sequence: TGTGCCAGCTCTCAACAGGAAGGTAGCACAGATACGCAGTATTTT. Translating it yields CASSQQEGSTDTQYF. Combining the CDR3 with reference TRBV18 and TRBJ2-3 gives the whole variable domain NAGVMQNPRHLVRRRGQEARLRCSPMKGHSHVYWYRQLPEEGLKFMVYLQKENIIDESGMPKERFSAEFPKEGPSILRIQQVVRGDSAAYFCASSQQEGSTDTQYFGPGTRLTVL.